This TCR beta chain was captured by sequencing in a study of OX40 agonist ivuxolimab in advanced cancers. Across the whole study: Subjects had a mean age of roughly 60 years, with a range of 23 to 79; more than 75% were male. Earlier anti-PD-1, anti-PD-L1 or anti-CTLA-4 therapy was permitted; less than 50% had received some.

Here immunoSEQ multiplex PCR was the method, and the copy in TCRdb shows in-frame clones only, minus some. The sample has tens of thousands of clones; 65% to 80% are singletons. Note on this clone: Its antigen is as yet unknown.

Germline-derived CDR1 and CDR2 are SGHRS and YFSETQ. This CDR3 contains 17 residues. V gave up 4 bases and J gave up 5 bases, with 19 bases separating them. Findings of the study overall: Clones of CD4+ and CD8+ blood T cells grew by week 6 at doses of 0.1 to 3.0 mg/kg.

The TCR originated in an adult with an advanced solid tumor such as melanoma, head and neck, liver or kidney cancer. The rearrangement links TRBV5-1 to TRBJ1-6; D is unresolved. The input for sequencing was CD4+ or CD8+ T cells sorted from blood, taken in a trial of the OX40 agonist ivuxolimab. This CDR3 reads CASSPGSGTTDNSPLHF. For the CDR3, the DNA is TGCGCCAGCAGCCCCGGATCGGGAACTACGGATAATTCACCCCTCCACTTT.